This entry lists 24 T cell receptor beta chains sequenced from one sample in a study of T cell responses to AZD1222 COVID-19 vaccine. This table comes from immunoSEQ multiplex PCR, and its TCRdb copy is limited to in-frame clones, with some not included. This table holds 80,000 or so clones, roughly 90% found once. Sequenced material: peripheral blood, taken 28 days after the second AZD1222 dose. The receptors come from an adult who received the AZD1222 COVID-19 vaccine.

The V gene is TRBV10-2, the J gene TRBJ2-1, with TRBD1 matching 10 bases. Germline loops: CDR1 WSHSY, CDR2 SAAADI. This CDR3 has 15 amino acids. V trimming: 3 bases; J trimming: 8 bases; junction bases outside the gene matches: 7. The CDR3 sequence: CASSDRDRGTDEQFF. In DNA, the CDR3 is TGCGCCAGCAGTGATAGGGACAGGGGAACGGATGAGCAGTTCTTC.

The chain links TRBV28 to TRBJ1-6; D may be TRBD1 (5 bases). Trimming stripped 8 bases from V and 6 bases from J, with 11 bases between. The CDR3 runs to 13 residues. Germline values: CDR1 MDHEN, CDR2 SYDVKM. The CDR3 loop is CASRDRGNSPLHF. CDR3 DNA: TGTGCCAGCCGGGACCGAGGTAATTCACCCCTCCACTTT.

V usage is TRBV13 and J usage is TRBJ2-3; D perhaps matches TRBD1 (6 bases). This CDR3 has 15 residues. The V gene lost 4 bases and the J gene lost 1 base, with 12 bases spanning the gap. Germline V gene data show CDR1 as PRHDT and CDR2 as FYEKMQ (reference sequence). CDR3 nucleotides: TGTGCCAGCAGCTCACGACAGGACGGCACAGATACGCAGTATTTT. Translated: CASSSRQDGTDTQYF.

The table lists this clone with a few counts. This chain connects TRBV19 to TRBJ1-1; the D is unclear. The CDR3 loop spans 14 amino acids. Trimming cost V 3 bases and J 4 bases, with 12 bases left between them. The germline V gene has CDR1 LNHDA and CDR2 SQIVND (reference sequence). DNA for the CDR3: TGTGCCAGTAGTATGCCGGACCGTGGCACTGAAGCTTTCTTT. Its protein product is CASSMPDRGTEAFF.

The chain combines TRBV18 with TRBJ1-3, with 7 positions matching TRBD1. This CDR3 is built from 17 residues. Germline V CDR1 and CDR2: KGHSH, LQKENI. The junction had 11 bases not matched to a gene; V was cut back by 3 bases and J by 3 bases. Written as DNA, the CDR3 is TGTGCCAGCTCACCCTCCAAGAACAGGGGAAGTGGAAACACCATATATTTT. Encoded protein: CASSPSKNRGSGNTIYF.

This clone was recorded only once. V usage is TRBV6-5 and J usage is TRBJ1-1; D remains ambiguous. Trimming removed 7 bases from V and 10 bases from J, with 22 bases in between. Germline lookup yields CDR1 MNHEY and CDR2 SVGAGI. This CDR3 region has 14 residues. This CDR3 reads CASISLPTTTGAFF. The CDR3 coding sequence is TGTGCCAGCATTTCCCTACCGACCACCACGGGAGCTTTCTTT.

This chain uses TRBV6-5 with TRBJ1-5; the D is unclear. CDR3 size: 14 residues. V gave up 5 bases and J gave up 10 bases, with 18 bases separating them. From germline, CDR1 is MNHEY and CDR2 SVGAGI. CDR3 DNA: TGTGCCAGCAGTATAACTACGGACTTTAAACCCCAGCATTTT. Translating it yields CASSITTDFKPQHF.

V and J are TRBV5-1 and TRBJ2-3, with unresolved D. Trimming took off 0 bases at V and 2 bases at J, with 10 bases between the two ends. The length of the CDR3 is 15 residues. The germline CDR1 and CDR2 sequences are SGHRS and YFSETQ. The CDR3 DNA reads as TGCGCCAGCAGCTTGGACACCTTTTTCACAGATACGCAGTATTTT. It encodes CASSLDTFFTDTQYF.

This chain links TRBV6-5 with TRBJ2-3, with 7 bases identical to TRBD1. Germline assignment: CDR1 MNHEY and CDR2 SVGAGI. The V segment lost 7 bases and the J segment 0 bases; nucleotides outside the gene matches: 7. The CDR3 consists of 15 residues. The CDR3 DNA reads TGTGCCAGCACCACGGGACAGACTAGCACAGATACGCAGTATTTT. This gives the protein CASTTGQTSTDTQYF.

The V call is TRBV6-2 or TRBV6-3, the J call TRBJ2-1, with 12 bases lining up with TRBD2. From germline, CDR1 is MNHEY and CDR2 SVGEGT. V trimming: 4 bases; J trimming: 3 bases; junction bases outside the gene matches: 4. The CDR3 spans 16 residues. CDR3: CASSSTSGSYYNEQFF. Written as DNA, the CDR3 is TGTGCCAGCAGTTCGACTAGCGGGAGTTACTACAATGAGCAGTTCTTC.

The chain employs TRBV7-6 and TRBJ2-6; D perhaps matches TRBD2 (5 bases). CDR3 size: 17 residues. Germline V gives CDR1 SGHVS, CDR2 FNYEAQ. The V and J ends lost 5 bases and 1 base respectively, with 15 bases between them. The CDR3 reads CASSAEGWGSGANVLTF. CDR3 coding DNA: TGTGCCAGCAGCGCCGAGGGATGGGGTTCTGGGGCCAACGTCCTGACTTTC.

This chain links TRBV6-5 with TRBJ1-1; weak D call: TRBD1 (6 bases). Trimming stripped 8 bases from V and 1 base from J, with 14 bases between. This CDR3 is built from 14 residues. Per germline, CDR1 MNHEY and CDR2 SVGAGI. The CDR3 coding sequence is TGTGCCAGCCTACAACAGGGACGGAACACTGAAGCTTTCTTT. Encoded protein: CASLQQGRNTEAFF.

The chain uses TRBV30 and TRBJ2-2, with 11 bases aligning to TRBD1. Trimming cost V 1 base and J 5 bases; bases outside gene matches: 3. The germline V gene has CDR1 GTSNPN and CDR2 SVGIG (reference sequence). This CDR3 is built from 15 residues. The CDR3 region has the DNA TGTGCCTGGAGTGCAGGACAGGGGGCTACCGGGGAGCTGTTTTTT. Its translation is CAWSAGQGATGELFF.

The CDR3 reads CASSRPGSGNTIYF. CDR3 DNA: TGTGCCAGCAGCCGACCAGGGTCCGGAAACACCATATATTTT. The V and J genes are TRBV3-1 (or the pseudogene TRBV3-2) and TRBJ1-3; D is possibly TRBD1 (5 bases). Germline lookup yields CDR1 LGHDT and CDR2 YNNKEL (reference sequence). The V and J ends lost 4 bases and 4 bases respectively, with 11 bases between them. The CDR3 totals 14 residues.

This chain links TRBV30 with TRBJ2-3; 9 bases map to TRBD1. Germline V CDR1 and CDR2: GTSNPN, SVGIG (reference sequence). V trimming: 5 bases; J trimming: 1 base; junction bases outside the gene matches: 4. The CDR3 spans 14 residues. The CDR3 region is CAWVDRGGTDTQYF. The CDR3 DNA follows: TGTGCCTGGGTGGACAGGGGAGGCACAGATACGCAGTATTTT.

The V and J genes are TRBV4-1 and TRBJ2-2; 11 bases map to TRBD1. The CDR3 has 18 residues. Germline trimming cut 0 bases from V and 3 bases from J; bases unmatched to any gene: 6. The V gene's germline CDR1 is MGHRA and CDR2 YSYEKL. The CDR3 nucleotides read TGCGCCAGCAGCCAAGAACGGACAGGGGGCCCGTACACCGGGGAGCTGTTTTTT. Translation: CASSQERTGGPYTGELFF.

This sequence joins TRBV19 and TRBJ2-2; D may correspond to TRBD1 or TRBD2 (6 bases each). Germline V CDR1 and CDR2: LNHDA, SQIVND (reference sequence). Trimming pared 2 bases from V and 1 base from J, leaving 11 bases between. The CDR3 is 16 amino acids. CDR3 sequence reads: CASSIRAGQNTGELFF. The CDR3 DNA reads TGTGCCAGTAGTATACGTGCGGGACAGAACACCGGGGAGCTGTTTTTT.

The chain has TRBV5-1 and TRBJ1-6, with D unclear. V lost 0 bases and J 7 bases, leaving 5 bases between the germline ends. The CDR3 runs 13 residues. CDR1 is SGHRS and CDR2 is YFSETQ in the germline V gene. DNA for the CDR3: TGCGCCAGCAGCTTGGTGGGAAATTCACCCCTCCACTTT. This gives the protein CASSLVGNSPLHF.

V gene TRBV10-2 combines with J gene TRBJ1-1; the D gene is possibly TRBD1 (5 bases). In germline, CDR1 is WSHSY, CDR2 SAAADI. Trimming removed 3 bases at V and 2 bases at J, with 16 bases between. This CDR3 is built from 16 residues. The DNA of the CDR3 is TGCGCCAGCAGTGATCTGGCGTCGACAGTCAACACTGAAGCTTTCTTT. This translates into CASSDLASTVNTEAFF.

The CDR3 sequence: CASSRTGGEAFF. CDR3 in DNA: TGTGCCAGCAGTCGGACAGGAGGTGAAGCTTTCTTT. The chain is built from TRBV6-5 and TRBJ1-1; 7 nucleotides agree with TRBD1. Germline lookup yields CDR1 MNHEY and CDR2 SVGAGI. CDR3 length equals 12 residues. V lost 5 bases to trimming and J lost 7 bases; unmatched junction nucleotides: 4.

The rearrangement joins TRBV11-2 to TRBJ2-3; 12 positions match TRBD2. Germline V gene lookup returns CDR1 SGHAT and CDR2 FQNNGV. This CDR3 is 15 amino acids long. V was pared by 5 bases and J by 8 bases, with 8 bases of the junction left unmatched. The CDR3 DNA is TGTGCCAGCAGCCCTCGACTAGCGGGAGTGGGTACGCAGTATTTT. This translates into CASSPRLAGVGTQYF.

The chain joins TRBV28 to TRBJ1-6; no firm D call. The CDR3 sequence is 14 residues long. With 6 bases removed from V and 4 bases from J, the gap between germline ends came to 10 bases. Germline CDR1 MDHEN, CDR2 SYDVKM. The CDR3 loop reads CASSIIKYNSPLHF. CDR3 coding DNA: TGTGCCAGCAGCATCATAAAGTATAATTCACCCCTCCACTTT.

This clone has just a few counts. The CDR3 protein is CASTSEKNSPLHF. CDR3 nucleotides: TGTGCCAGCACCAGCGAAAAAAATTCACCCCTCCACTTT. V is TRBV28 and J is TRBJ1-6; D gene unclear. Germline V lookup: CDR1 MDHEN, CDR2 SYDVKM. The CDR3 has 13 amino acids. Trimming left V 7 bases short and J 7 bases short, with 11 bases between. The entire variable domain, with the rest obtained from reference TRBV28 and TRBJ1-6, is as follows: DVKVTQSSRYLVKRTGEKVFLECVQDMDHENMFWYRQDPGLGLRLIYFSYDVKMKEKGDIPEGYSVSREKKERFSLILESASTNQTSMYLCASTSEKNSPLHFGNGTRLTVT.

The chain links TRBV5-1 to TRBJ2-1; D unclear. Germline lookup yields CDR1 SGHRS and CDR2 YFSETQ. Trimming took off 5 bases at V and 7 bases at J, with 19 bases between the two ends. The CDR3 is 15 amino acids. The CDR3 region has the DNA TGCGCCAGCAGTAGTGGGCCCCTTCGGCGGAATGAGCAGTTCTTC. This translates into CASSSGPLRRNEQFF.